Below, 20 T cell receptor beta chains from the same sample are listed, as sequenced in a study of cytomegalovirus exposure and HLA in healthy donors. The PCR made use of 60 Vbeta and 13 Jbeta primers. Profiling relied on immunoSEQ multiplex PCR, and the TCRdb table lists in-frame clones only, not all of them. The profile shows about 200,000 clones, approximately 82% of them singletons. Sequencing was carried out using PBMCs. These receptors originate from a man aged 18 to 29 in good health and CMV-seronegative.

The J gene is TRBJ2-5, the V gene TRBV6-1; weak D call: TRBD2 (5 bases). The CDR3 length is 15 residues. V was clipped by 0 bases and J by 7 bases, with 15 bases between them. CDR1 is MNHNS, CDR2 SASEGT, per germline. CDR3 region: CASSEAHPIGGTQYF. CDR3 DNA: TGTGCCAGCAGTGAAGCACACCCCATTGGAGGGACCCAGTACTTC.

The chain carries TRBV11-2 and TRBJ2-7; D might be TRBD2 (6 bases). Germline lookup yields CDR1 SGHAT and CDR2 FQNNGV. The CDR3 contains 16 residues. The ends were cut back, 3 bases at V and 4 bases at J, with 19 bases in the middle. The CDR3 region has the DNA TGTGCCAGCAGCTTCGGGGGTGACGGAGGCCTTTACGAGCAGTACTTC. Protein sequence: CASSFGGDGGLYEQYF.

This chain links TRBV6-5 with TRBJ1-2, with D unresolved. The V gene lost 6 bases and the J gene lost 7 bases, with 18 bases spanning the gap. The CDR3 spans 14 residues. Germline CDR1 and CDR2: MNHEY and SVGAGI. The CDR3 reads CASRPSVRAGGYTF. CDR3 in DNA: TGTGCCAGCAGGCCTAGTGTGAGGGCAGGTGGCTACACCTTC.

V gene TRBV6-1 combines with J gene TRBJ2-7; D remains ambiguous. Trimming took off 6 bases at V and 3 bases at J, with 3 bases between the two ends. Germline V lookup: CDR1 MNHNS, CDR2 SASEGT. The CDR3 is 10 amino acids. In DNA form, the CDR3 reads TGTGCCAGCAGCCTCTACGAGCAGTACTTC. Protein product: CASSLYEQYF.

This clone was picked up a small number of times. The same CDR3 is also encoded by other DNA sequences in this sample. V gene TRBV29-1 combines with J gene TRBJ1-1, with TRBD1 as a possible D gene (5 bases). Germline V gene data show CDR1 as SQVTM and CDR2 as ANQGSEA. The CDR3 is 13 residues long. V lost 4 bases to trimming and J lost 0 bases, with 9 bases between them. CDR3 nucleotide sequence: TGCAGCGTTGGGGGCAGAATGAACACTGAAGCTTTCTTT. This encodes CSVGGRMNTEAFF.

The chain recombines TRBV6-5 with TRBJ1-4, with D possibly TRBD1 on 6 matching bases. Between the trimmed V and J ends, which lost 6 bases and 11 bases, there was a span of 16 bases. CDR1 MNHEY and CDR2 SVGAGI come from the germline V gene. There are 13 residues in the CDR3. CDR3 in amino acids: CASRGASGRKLFF. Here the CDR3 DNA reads TGTGCCAGCAGGGGGGCCAGCGGAAGGAAACTGTTTTTT.

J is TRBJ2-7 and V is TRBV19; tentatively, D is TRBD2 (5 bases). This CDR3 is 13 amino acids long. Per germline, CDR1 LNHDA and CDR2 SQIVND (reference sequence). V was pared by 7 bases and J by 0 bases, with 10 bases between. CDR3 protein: CASIGGRSYEQYF. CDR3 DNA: TGTGCCAGTATCGGCGGGCGCTCCTACGAGCAGTACTTC. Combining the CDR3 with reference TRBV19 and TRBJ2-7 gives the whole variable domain DGGITQSPKYLFRKEGQNVTLSCEQNLNHDAMYWYRQDPGQGLRLIYYSQIVNDFQKGDIAEGYSVSREKKESFPLTVTSAQKNPTAFYLCASIGGRSYEQYFGPGTRLTVT.

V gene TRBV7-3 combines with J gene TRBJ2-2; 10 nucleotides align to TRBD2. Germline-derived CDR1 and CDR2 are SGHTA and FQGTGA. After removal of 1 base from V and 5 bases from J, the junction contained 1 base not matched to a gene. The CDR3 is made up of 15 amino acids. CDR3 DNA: TGTGCCAGCAGCTTAAGACTAGCGGGTACCGGGGAGCTGTTTTTT. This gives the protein CASSLRLAGTGELFF.

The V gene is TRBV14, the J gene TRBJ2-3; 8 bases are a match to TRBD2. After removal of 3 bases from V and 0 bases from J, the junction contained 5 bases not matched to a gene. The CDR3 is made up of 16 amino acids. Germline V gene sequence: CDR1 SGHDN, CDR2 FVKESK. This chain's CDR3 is CASSHLAGGSTDTQYF. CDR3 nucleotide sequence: TGTGCCAGCAGCCACTTGGCGGGAGGTAGCACAGATACGCAGTATTTT.

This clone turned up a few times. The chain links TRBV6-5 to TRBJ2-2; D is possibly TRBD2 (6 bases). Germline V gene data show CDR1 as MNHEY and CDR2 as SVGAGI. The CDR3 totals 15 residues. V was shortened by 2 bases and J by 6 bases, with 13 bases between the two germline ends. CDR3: CASSYGGLGPGELFF. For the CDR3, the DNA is TGTGCCAGCAGTTACGGGGGGTTGGGGCCCGGGGAGCTGTTTTTT.

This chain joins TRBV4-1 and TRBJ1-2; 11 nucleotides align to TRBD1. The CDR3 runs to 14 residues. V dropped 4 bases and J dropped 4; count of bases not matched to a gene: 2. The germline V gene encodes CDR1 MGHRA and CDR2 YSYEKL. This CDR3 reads CASSRGQGAYGYTF. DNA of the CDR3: TGCGCCAGCAGCCGAGGACAGGGGGCCTATGGCTACACCTTC.

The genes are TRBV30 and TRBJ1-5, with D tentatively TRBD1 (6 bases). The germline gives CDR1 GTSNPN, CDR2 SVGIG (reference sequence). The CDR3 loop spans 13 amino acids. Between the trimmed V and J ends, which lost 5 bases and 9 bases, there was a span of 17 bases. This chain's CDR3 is CAWGDMGLRPQHF. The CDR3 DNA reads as TGTGCCTGGGGGGACATGGGGTTGAGGCCCCAGCATTTT.

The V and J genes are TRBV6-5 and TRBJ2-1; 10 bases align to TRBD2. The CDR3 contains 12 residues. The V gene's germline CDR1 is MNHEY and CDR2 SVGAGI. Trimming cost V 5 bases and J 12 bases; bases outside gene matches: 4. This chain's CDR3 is CASSEGLAVQFF. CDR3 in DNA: TGTGCCAGCAGTGAAGGACTAGCGGTGCAGTTCTTC.

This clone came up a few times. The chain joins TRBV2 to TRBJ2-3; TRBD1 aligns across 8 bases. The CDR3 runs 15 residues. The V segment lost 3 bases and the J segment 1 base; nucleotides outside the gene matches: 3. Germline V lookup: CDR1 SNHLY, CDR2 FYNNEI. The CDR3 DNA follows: TGTGCCAGCAGTGACTTGACAGGGGGCACAGATACGCAGTATTTT. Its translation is CASSDLTGGTDTQYF.

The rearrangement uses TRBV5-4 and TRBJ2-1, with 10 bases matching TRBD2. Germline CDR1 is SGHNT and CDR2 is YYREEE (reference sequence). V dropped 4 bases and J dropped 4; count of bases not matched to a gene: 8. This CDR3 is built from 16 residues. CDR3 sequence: CASSQKSSGSYNEQFF. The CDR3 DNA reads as TGTGCCAGCAGCCAAAAATCTAGCGGGAGTTACAATGAGCAGTTCTTC.

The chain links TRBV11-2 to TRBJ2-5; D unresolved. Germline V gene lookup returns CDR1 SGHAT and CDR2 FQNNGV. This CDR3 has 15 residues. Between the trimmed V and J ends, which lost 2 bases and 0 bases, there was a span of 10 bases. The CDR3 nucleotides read TGTGCCAGCAGCTTACTGATCGCGGACCAAGAGACCCAGTACTTC. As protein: CASSLLIADQETQYF.

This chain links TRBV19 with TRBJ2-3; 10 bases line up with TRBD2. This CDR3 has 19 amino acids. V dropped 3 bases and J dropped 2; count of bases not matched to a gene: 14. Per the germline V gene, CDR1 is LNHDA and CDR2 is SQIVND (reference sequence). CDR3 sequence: CASSISILLGTSDTDTQYF. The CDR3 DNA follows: TGTGCCAGTAGTATTAGTATTTTGTTGGGGACTAGCGACACAGATACGCAGTATTTT.

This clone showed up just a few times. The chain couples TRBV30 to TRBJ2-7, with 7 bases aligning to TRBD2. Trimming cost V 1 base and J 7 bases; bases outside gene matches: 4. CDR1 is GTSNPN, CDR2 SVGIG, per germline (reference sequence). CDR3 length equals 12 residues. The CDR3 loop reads CAWSDMGGEQYF. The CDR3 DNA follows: TGTGCCTGGAGTGATATGGGGGGGGAGCAGTACTTC.

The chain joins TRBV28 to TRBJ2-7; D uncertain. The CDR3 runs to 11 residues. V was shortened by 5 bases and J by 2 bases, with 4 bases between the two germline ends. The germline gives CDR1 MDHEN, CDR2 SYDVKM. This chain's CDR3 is CASSAPYEQYF. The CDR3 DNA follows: TGTGCCAGCAGTGCGCCCTACGAGCAGTACTTC.

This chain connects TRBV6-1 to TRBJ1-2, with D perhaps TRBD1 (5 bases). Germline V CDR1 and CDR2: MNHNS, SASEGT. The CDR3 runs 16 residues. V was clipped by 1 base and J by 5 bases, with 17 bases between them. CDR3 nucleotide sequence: TGTGCCAGCAGTGAAGGGGGCGTGGGATCAGGGTATGGCTACACCTTC. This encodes CASSEGGVGSGYGYTF.